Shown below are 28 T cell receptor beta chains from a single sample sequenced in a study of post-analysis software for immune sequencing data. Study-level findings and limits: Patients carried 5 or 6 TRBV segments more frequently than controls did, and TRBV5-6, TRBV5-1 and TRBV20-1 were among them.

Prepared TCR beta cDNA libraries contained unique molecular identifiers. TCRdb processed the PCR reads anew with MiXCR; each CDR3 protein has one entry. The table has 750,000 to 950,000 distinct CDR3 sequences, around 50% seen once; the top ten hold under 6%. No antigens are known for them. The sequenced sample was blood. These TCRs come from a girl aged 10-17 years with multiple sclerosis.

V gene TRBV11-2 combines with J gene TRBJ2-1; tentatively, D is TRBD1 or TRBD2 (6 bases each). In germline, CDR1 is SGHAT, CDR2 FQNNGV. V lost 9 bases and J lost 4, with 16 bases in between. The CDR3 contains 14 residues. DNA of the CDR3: TGTGCCAGTGGGGGGCTAACAGGTTACAATGAGCAGTTCTTC. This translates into CASGGLTGYNEQFF.

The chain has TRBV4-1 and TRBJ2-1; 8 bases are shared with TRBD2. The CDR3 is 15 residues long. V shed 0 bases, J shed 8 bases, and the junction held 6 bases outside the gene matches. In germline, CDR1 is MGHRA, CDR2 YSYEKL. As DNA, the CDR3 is TGCGCCAGCAGCCAAGAAAACGGGGGGGTCGATGAGCAGTTCTTC. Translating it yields CASSQENGGVDEQFF.

The chain's CDR3 is CASTILAGAHYEQYF. Written as DNA, the CDR3 is TGTGCCAGCACCATACTAGCGGGGGCCCACTACGAGCAGTACTTC. This chain connects TRBV12-3 or TRBV12-4 to TRBJ2-7; TRBD2 aligns across 11 bases. There are 15 residues in the CDR3. The J segment lost 3 bases and the V segment lost 7 bases, leaving 8 bases of the junction unmatched.

The CDR3 region has the DNA TGCGCCAGCAGTCGAGAGGGGGGGCCTCGCGAGCAGTACTTC. It translates to CASSREGGPREQYF. The J gene is TRBJ2-5, the V gene TRBV5-1; D possibly corresponds to TRBD2 (7 bases). The J call may be faulty, since TRBJ2-7 better matches the DNA end. This CDR3 spans 14 amino acids. Germline V CDR1 and CDR2: SGHRS, YFSETQ.

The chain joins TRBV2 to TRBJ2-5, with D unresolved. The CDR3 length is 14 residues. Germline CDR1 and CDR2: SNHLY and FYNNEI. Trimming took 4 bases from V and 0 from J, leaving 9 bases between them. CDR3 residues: CASSATVYQETQYF. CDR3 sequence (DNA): TGTGCCAGCAGTGCTACAGTGTACCAAGAGACCCAGTACTTC.

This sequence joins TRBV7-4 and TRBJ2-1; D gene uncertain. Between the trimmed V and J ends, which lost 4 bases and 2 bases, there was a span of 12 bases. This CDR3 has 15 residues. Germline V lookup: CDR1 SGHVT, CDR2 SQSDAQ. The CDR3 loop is CASSSRPYTYNEQFF. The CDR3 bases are TGTGCCAGCAGCTCCCGGCCCTATACCTACAATGAGCAGTTCTTC.

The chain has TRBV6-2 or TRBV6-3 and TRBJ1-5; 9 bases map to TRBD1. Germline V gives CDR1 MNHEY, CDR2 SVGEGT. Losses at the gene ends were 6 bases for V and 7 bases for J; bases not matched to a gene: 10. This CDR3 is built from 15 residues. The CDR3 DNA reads TGTGCCAGCAGCGGGACAGGGTCCTCCCGGCAGCCCCAGCATTTT. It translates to CASSGTGSSRQPQHF.

In DNA form, the CDR3 reads TGCGCCAGCAGCTTGAGCGCTAGCGGGAGCAATGAGCAGTTCTTC. Protein sequence: CASSLSASGSNEQFF. The chain is built from TRBV5-1 and TRBJ2-1; 10 nucleotides agree with TRBD2. The CDR3 length is 15 residues. Trimming took 1 base from V and 6 from J; bases not matched to a gene: 4. The germline CDR1 and CDR2 sequences are SGHRS and YFSETQ.

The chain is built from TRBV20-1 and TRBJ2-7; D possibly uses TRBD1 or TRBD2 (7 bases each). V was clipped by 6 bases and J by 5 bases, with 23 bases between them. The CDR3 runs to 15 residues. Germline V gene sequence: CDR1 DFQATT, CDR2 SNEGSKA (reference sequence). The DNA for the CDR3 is TGCAGTGCCCCTACGGCTAGCGGAGGGGGCCACGAGCAGTACTTC. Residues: CSAPTASGGGHEQYF.

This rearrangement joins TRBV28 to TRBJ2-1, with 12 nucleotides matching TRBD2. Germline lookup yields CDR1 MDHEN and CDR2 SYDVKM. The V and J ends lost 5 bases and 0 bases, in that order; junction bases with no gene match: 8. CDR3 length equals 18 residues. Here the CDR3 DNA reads TGTGCCAGCAGTGCGGGACTAGCGGGCCGGAGCTCCTACAATGAGCAGTTCTTC. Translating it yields CASSAGLAGRSSYNEQFF.

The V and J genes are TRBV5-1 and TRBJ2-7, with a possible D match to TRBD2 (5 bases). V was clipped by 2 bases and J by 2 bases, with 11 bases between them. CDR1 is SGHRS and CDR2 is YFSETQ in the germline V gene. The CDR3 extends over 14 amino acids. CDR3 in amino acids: CASSFGEGPYEQYF. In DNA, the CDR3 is TGCGCCAGCAGCTTCGGAGAGGGCCCCTACGAGCAGTACTTC.

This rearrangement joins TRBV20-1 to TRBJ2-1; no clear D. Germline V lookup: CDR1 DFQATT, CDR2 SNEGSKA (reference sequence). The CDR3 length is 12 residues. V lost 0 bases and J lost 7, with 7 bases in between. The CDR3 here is CSARDGRNEQFF. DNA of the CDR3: TGCAGTGCTAGAGATGGAAGGAATGAGCAGTTCTTC.

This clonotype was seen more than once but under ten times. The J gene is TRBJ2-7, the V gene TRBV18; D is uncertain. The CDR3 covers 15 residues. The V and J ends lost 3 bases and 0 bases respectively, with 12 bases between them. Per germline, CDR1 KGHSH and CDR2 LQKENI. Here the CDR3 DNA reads TGTGCCAGCTCACCTCTCCGCGGCAGCTCCTACGAGCAGTACTTC. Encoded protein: CASSPLRGSSYEQYF. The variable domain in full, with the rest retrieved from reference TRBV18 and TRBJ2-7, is NAGVMQNPRHLVRRRGQEARLRCSPMKGHSHVYWYRQLPEEGLKFMVYLQKENIIDESGMPKERFSAEFPKEGPSILRIQQVVRGDSAAYFCASSPLRGSSYEQYFGPGTRLTVT.

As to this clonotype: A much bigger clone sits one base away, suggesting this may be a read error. The CDR3 protein is CASSSGEPQRETQYF. CDR3 DNA: TGTGCCAGCAGCTCCGGGGAGCCTCAACGAGAGACCCAGTACTTC. The chain couples TRBV7-9 to TRBJ2-7; D perhaps matches TRBD2 (5 bases). Judging by the DNA end, TRBJ2-5 fits better; the J call may be wrong. The CDR3 consists of 15 residues. Germline CDR1 is SEHNR and CDR2 is FQNEAQ (reference sequence).

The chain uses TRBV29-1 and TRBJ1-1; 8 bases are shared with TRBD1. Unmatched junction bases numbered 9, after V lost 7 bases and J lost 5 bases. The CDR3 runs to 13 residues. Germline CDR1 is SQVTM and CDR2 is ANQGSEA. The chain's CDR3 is CSAGPGGSTEAFF. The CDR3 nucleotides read TGCAGCGCCGGCCCAGGGGGCTCTACTGAAGCTTTCTTT.

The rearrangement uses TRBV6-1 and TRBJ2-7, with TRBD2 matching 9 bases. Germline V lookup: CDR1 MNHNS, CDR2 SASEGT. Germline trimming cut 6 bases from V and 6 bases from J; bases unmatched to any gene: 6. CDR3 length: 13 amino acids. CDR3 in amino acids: CASSGSGGCEQYF. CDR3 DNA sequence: TGTGCCAGCAGCGGGAGCGGGGGGTGCGAGCAGTACTTC.

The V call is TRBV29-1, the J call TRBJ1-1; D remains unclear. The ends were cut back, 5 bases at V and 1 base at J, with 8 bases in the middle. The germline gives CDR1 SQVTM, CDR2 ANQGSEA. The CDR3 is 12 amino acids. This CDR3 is CSVKTKNTEAFF. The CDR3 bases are TGCAGCGTTAAGACCAAGAACACTGAAGCTTTCTTT.

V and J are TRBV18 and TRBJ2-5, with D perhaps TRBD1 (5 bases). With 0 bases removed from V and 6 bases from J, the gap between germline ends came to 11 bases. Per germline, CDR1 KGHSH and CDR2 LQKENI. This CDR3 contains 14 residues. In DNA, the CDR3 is TGTGCCAGCTCACCACCGGGGCAGGCGCAGACCCAGTACTTC. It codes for CASSPPGQAQTQYF.

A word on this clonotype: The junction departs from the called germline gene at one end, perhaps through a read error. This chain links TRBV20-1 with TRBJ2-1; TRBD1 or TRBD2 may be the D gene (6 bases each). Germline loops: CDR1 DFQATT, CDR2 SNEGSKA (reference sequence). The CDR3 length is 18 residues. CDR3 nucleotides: TGCAGTACTAGAGATCGGGGGCTTGGGATCAGCTCCTACAATGAGCAGTTCTTC. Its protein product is CSTRDRGLGISSYNEQFF.

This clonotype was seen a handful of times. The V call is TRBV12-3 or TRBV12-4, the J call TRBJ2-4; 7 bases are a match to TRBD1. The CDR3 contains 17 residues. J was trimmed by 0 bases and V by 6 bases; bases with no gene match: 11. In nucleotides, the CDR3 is TGTGCCAGCAGCCGGGACAGTACCCTTCTAGCCAAAAACATTCAGTACTTC. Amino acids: CASSRDSTLLAKNIQYF.

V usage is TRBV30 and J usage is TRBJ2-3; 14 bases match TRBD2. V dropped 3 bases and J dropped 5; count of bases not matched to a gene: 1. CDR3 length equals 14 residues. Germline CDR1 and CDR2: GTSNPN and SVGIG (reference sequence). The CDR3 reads CAWRGLAGVDTQYF. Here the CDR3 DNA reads TGTGCCTGGAGGGGACTAGCGGGAGTAGATACGCAGTATTTT. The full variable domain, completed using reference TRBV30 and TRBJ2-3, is SQTIHQWPATLVQPVGSPLSLECTVEGTSNPNLYWYRQAAGRGLQLLFYSVGIGQISSEVPQNLSASRPQDRQFILSSKKLLLSDSGFYLCAWRGLAGVDTQYFGPGTRLTVL.

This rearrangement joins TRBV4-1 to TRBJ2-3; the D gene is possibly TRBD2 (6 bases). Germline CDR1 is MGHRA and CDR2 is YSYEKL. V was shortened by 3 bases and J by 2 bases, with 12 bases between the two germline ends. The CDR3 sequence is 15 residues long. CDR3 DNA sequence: TGCGCCAGCAGCCAGGGAGGCTCCTACACAGATACGCAGTATTTT. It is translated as CASSQGGSYTDTQYF.

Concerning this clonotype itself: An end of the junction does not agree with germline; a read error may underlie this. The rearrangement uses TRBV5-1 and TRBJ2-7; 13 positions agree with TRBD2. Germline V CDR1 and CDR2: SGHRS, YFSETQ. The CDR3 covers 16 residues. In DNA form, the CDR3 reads TGCGCCGGCAGCCCAAAGGGACTAGCGGGGTCCTACGAGCAGTACTTC. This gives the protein CAGSPKGLAGSYEQYF.

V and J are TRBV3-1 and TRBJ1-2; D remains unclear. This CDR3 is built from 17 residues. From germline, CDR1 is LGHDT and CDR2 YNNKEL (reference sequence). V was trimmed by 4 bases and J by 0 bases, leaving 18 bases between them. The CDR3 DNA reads TGTGCCAGCAGCCCCTGGGAAGGACGGAGGACTAACTATGGCTACACCTTC. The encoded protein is CASSPWEGRRTNYGYTF. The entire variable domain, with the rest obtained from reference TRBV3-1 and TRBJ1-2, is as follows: DTAVSQTPKYLVTQMGNDKSIKCEQNLGHDTMYWYKQDSKKFLKIMFSYNNKELIINETVPNRFSPKSPDKAHLNLHINSLELGDSAVYFCASSPWEGRRTNYGYTFGSGTRLTVV.

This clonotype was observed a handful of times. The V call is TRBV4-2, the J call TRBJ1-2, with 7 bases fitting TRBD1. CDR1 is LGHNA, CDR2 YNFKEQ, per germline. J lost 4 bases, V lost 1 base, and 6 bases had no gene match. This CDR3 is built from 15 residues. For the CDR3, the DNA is TGTGCCAGCAGCCAAGGAGAGGGGGCCCTCTATGGCTACACCTTC. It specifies CASSQGEGALYGYTF.

DNA of the CDR3: TGTGCCAGCAGTGAACCCCCGGGAGGAGCCCAGGAGACCCAGTACTTC. Translating it yields CASSEPPGGAQETQYF. J is TRBJ2-7 and V is TRBV2; 7 positions agree with TRBD2. The J call is uncertain, as TRBJ2-5 better fits the DNA end. The germline V gene has CDR1 SNHLY and CDR2 FYNNEI. The CDR3 totals 16 residues.

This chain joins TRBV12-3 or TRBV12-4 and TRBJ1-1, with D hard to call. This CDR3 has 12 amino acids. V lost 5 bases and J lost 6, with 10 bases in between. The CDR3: CASSPSGAEAFF. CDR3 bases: TGTGCCAGCAGTCCCAGCGGAGCTGAAGCTTTCTTT.

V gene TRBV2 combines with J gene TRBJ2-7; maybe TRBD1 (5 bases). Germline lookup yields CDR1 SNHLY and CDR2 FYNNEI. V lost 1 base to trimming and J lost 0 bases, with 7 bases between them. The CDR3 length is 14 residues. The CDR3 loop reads CASSEVRASYEQYF. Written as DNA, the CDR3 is TGTGCCAGCAGTGAAGTCAGGGCCTCCTACGAGCAGTACTTC.